The 27 T cell receptor beta chains below were found in one sample sequenced in a study of blood T cell repertoires in COVID-19 (dated by TCRdb to about 2020). To prepare the library, the immunoSEQ multiplex PCR assay was applied. Drawn from immuneACCESS, this table holds only the in-frame rearrangements with V and J called that TCRdb kept. Clones are partly lost; checked studies trace under half to an unresolved V gene and leave the rest unexplained. The sample records roughly 49,000 clones, roughly 90% of which are singletons. Of the sample, roughly 9.7% is held by the ten largest clones. Material: peripheral blood. The origin of the receptors is a woman aged 80 or older with acute or convalescent COVID-19.

This clone was seen a single time. V and J are TRBV10-3 and TRBJ1-6; 7 nucleotides agree with TRBD1. Germline-derived CDR1 and CDR2 are ENHRY and SYGVKD. J was trimmed by 6 bases and V by 10 bases; bases with no gene match: 6. The CDR3 runs to 13 residues. This CDR3 is CANRDSPNSPLHF. The CDR3 DNA sequence: TGTGCCAACCGGGACAGCCCTAATTCACCCCTCCACTTT.

This chain uses TRBV7-3 with TRBJ2-7; 9 bases fit TRBD2. V lost 2 bases and J lost 7; bases outside the gene matches: 3. In germline, CDR1 is SGHTA, CDR2 FQGTGA. There are 13 residues in the CDR3. The CDR3 nucleotides read TGTGCCAGCAGCTTAGCGGGGGGGACTGAGCAGTACTTC. Translating it yields CASSLAGGTEQYF.

In this sample, this clone turned up once. V gene TRBV30 combines with J gene TRBJ1-4, with a tentative D call TRBD1 (5 bases). Germline V lookup: CDR1 GTSNPN, CDR2 SVGIG (reference sequence). The CDR3 has 14 residues. Trimming cost V 2 bases and J 3 bases, with 10 bases left between them. CDR3 loop: CAWSLGGSNEKLFF. Here the CDR3 DNA reads TGTGCCTGGAGTCTGGGGGGATCTAATGAAAAACTGTTTTTT. The whole variable domain, remainder taken from reference TRBV30 and TRBJ1-4, is SQTIHQWPATLVQPVGSPLSLECTVEGTSNPNLYWYRQAAGRGLQLLFYSVGIGQISSEVPQNLSASRPQDRQFILSSKKLLLSDSGFYLCAWSLGGSNEKLFFGSGTQLSVL.

The chain carries TRBV20-1 and TRBJ2-3; TRBD2 matches 9 bases. Germline V lookup: CDR1 DFQATT, CDR2 SNEGSKA (reference sequence). The length of the CDR3 is 14 residues. Unmatched junction bases numbered 8, after V lost 6 bases and J lost 4 bases. The CDR3 DNA follows: TGCAGTGCGAGTAGCGGGAGAACCTCAGATACGCAGTATTTT. Encoded protein: CSASSGRTSDTQYF.

The CDR3 region has the DNA TGTGCCACCAGTGATCCACTTACCGGGACAATAGATACGCAGTATTTT. This sequence encodes CATSDPLTGTIDTQYF. The rearrangement links TRBV24-1 to TRBJ2-3, with D perhaps matching TRBD1 (6 bases). V shed 3 bases and J shed 5 bases, with 17 bases lying between them. Germline V gene lookup returns CDR1 KGHDR and CDR2 SFDVKD. The CDR3 sequence is 16 residues long.

This clone is medium-sized in the sample. The chain couples TRBV21-1 to TRBJ2-2; the table calls TRBD2, which could not be checked here. TRBV21-1 is a documented pseudogene. The CDR3 runs 18 residues. This CDR3 reads CASSKGQLAGANTGELFF. The CDR3 DNA reads TGTGCCAGCAGCAAAGGGCAACTAGCGGGGGCGAACACCGGGGAGCTGTTTTTT.

V and J are TRBV7-2 and TRBJ2-3; TRBD1 agrees at 9 bases. Germline V gene lookup returns CDR1 SGHTA and CDR2 FQGNSA. J was trimmed by 2 bases and V by 2 bases; bases with no gene match: 5. The CDR3 sequence is 16 residues long. The CDR3 protein is CASSLRRDRVTDTQYF. DNA for the CDR3: TGTGCCAGCAGCTTAAGGCGGGACAGGGTCACAGATACGCAGTATTTT.

This clone was seen once. The chain has TRBV19 and TRBJ2-1, with TRBD2 matching over 14 bases. The germline gives CDR1 LNHDA, CDR2 SQIVND (reference sequence). The J segment lost 8 bases and the V segment lost 5 bases, leaving 8 bases of the junction unmatched. The CDR3 spans 16 residues. The CDR3 reads CASSPQTSGRVDEQFF. CDR3 sequence (DNA): TGTGCCAGTAGTCCTCAGACTAGCGGGAGGGTCGATGAGCAGTTCTTC.

Only one count was recorded for this clone. V gene TRBV7-3 combines with J gene TRBJ1-1; no definite D call. V lost 5 bases to trimming and J lost 3 bases, with 10 bases between them. Looked up from germline, CDR1 is SGHTA and CDR2 is FQGTGA. There are 13 residues in the CDR3. CDR3 DNA sequence: TGTGCCAGCAGCCCAACAAAGTACACTGAAGCTTTCTTT. This codes for CASSPTKYTEAFF.

The chain joins TRBV9 to TRBJ2-1; 9 bases align to TRBD2. CDR1 and CDR2 from the germline V gene are SGDLS and YYNGEE. The CDR3 loop spans 16 amino acids. V trimming: 0 bases; J trimming: 9 bases; junction bases outside the gene matches: 10. The DNA for the CDR3 is TGTGCCAGCAGCGTAGACGGCGGGAGGGGGGTTAGTGAGCAGTTCTTC. It translates to CASSVDGGRGVSEQFF.

This chain uses TRBV7-9 with TRBJ2-7; TRBD1 aligns across 11 bases. Looked up from germline, CDR1 is SEHNR and CDR2 is FQNEAQ (reference sequence). The CDR3 runs 16 residues. Trimming cost V 0 bases and J 2 bases; bases outside gene matches: 3. The CDR3 loop reads CASSLAPGQGAYEQYF. Here the CDR3 DNA reads TGTGCCAGCAGCTTAGCGCCGGGACAGGGGGCCTACGAGCAGTACTTC.

The chain is built from TRBV2 and TRBJ2-7, with 8 bases that match TRBD1. Trimming cost V 3 bases and J 2 bases; bases outside gene matches: 6. Germline V gives CDR1 SNHLY, CDR2 FYNNEI. The CDR3 extends over 15 amino acids. CDR3: CASSDSGQAAYEQYF. The CDR3 DNA reads TGTGCCAGCAGTGATTCGGGACAGGCGGCCTACGAGCAGTACTTC.

The chain carries TRBV6-2 or TRBV6-3 and TRBJ1-5, with D perhaps TRBD1 (6 bases). V was cut by 0 bases and J by 1 base, with 13 bases left in between. The CDR3 totals 17 residues. Germline CDR1 is MNHEY and CDR2 is SVGEGT. The CDR3 nucleotides read TGTGCCAGCAGTTACTCAGGGGGGGCTAGGAGCAATCAGCCCCAGCATTTT. It encodes CASSYSGGARSNQPQHF.

The count of this clone is one. The rearrangement links TRBV10-3 to TRBJ2-7, with 10 bases identical to TRBD1. CDR3 length: 13 amino acids. Germline V lookup: CDR1 ENHRY, CDR2 SYGVKD. J was trimmed by 5 bases and V by 6 bases; bases with no gene match: 4. This chain's CDR3 is CAISRDRGDEQYF. Written as DNA, the CDR3 is TGTGCCATCAGCCGGGACAGGGGTGACGAGCAGTACTTC.

The rearrangement joins TRBV4-1 to TRBJ1-3; D uncertain. V shed 0 bases and J shed 2 bases, with 11 bases lying between them. This CDR3 is 16 amino acids long. The V gene's germline CDR1 is MGHRA and CDR2 YSYEKL. The CDR3: CASSQEGRPPGNTIYF. The CDR3 DNA reads as TGCGCCAGCAGCCAAGAGGGCAGACCCCCTGGAAACACCATATATTTT.

This rearrangement joins TRBV7-2 to TRBJ2-7; 9 bases align to TRBD2. Germline values: CDR1 SGHTA, CDR2 FQGNSA. The CDR3 sequence is 16 residues long. Germline trimming cut 1 base from V and 7 bases from J; bases unmatched to any gene: 11. The CDR3, as DNA: TGTGCCAGCAGCTTAGATTGGCTAGCGGGACAAGGGGAGCAGTACTTC. It is translated as CASSLDWLAGQGEQYF.

This chain joins TRBV4-3 and TRBJ2-3, with 7 bases matching TRBD2. This CDR3 region has 16 residues. CDR1 LGHNA and CDR2 YSLEER come from the germline V gene. The ends lost 0 bases at V and 1 base at J; junction bases unmatched: 4. Here the CDR3 reads CASSQDHGGGTDTQYF. CDR3 bases: TGCGCCAGCAGCCAAGATCATGGGGGGGGCACAGATACGCAGTATTTT.

CDR3 nucleotides: TGTGCCAGCAGCTCTTCTATCACAGATACGCAGTATTTT. It encodes CASSSSITDTQYF. V and J are TRBV5-4 and TRBJ2-3; D is undetermined. Trimming took 3 bases from V and 2 from J, leaving 7 bases between them. Germline values: CDR1 SGHNT, CDR2 YYREEE (reference sequence). The CDR3 contains 13 residues.

The chain recombines TRBV30 with TRBJ2-7; 8 bases map to TRBD2. The V segment lost 2 bases and the J segment 4 bases; nucleotides outside the gene matches: 7. Germline V gives CDR1 GTSNPN, CDR2 SVGIG (reference sequence). The CDR3 spans 14 residues. The CDR3 loop reads CAWSLAGRAYEQYF. The CDR3 nucleotides are TGTGCCTGGAGTCTAGCGGGTAGGGCTTACGAGCAGTACTTC.

The J gene is TRBJ2-6, the V gene TRBV7-3; 7 bases line up with TRBD2. Unmatched junction bases numbered 11, after V lost 5 bases and J lost 1 base. This CDR3 comprises 18 residues. Looked up from germline, CDR1 is SGHTA and CDR2 is FQGTGA. CDR3 sequence (DNA): TGTGCCAGCAGCGCCACGGGGGGACGAATTTCTGGGGCCAACGTCCTGACTTTC. Encoded protein: CASSATGGRISGANVLTF.

The J gene is TRBJ1-6, the V gene TRBV27; 10 bases map to TRBD1. Germline-derived CDR1 and CDR2 are MNHEY and SMNVEV (reference sequence). The CDR3 is 20 residues long. After removal of 6 bases from V and 3 bases from J, the junction contained 17 bases not matched to a gene. The CDR3 DNA reads as TGTGCCAGCAGCCCCGTGAGGGGGGGACAGGGGACATACTATAATTCACCCCTCCACTTT. Translated: CASSPVRGGQGTYYNSPLHF.

This chain connects TRBV19 to TRBJ1-1; 9 bases match TRBD1. Germline V lookup: CDR1 LNHDA, CDR2 SQIVND (reference sequence). The V and J ends lost 4 bases and 4 bases, in that order; junction bases with no gene match: 4. This CDR3 is 14 amino acids long. The CDR3 nucleotides read TGTGCCAGTAGTAGGGGACAGGGATTCACTGAAGCTTTCTTT. Translated, it gives CASSRGQGFTEAFF.

The V call is TRBV5-1, the J call TRBJ2-1; D is ambiguous. Germline lookup yields CDR1 SGHRS and CDR2 YFSETQ. CDR3 length equals 17 residues. The germline V and J ends were trimmed by 0 bases and 0 bases, with 13 bases remaining between them. The CDR3 region is CASSLEASASSYNEQFF. The CDR3 DNA reads TGCGCCAGCAGCTTGGAGGCGTCCGCTAGCTCCTACAATGAGCAGTTCTTC.

The CDR3 DNA sequence: TGTGCCAGCAGCCGGGGACAAGTGAACACTGAAGCTTTCTTT. Translation gives CASSRGQVNTEAFF. The J gene is TRBJ1-1, the V gene TRBV4-2; possible D gene TRBD1, 6 bases. This CDR3 comprises 14 residues. Per germline, CDR1 LGHNA and CDR2 YNFKEQ. Trimming cost V 4 bases and J 0 bases, with 9 bases left between them.

The V call is TRBV9, the J call TRBJ2-3; 7 bases map to TRBD2. V lost 3 bases and J lost 4; bases outside the gene matches: 11. CDR3 length: 16 residues. Germline lookup yields CDR1 SGDLS and CDR2 YYNGEE. This CDR3 reads CASSAQPAGSSDTQYF. Written as DNA, the CDR3 is TGTGCCAGCAGCGCCCAGCCAGCGGGATCCTCAGATACGCAGTATTTT.

This clone occurred once. The genes are TRBV28 and TRBJ1-5; 7 nucleotides align to TRBD1. Looked up from germline, CDR1 is MDHEN and CDR2 is SYDVKM. The length of the CDR3 is 14 residues. V was clipped by 1 base and J by 9 bases; unmatched bases: 6. CDR3 amino acids: CASSLLGPGGPQHF. CDR3 sequence (DNA): TGTGCCAGCAGTTTATTGGGGCCAGGGGGGCCCCAGCATTTT.

This sequence joins TRBV3-1 (or the pseudogene TRBV3-2) and TRBJ2-3, with TRBD2 matching over 7 bases. Germline V lookup: CDR1 LGHDT, CDR2 YNNKEL (reference sequence). The CDR3 totals 17 residues. J lost 5 bases, V lost 4 bases, and 15 bases had no gene match. CDR3 nucleotide sequence: TGTGCCAGCAGCCCTACGACTAGCACTCTATCCGGAGATACGCAGTATTTT. It translates to CASSPTTSTLSGDTQYF.